This entry concerns a single TCR beta chain. Its antigen is unidentified. This sample was included in a study of T cell repertoires in cytomegalovirus infection. Study-level background: HLA-B-restricted CMV epitopes that are well studied were used alongside recently identified HLA-C-restricted ones. Carrying CMV and the relevant HLA type showed in public TCR beta signatures.

Study-wide findings and caveats: Identification of carriers of CMV plus the relevant HLA was performed using cumulative public TCR beta family frequency. Clonotype analysis showed dominance of the ex vivo response by HLA-C-restricted CMV-specific TCR beta clonotypes.

A single record per CDR3 protein comes from TCRdb applying MiXCR to the reads. The repertoire has about 770,000 distinct CDR3 sequences, almost 30% of them found once; the top ten carry around 13%. Germline CDR1 SGHRS, CDR2 YFSETQ. CDR3 length: 16 amino acids. Trimming removed 6 bases at V and 5 bases at J, with 21 bases between. V is TRBV5-1 and J is TRBJ2-1; D might be TRBD1 (6 bases). Sequences were derived from cultured CD8+ T cells from PBMCs, sampled from culture after CMV antigen stimulation. The source of this sequence is a human donor in good health (CMV status not recorded). Some clones in this sample may be carry-over from other donors' samples. CDR3 DNA: TGCGCCAGCACCCTGCGAACAGGGATCCTACACAATGAGCAGTTCTTC. This sequence encodes CASTLRTGILHNEQFF.